A single sample gave rise to the 31 T cell receptor beta chains below, sequenced in a study of cytomegalovirus exposure and HLA in healthy donors. The assay was immunoSEQ multiplex PCR, and TCRdb's table has in-frame clones only and misses some. The sample has around 150,000 clones; 91% are singletons. The sequenced sample was PBMCs. Receptors were obtained from a man aged 18 to 30 in good health and CMV-seronegative.

The chain carries TRBV7-9 and TRBJ1-2; D is unresolved. Germline lookup yields CDR1 SEHNR and CDR2 FQNEAQ (reference sequence). The CDR3 length is 15 residues. The ends were cut back, 5 bases at V and 3 bases at J, with 16 bases in the middle. The CDR3 DNA reads TGTGCCAGCAGCCCCTGGCCTAGGGAGGACTATGGCTACACCTTC. Amino acid sequence: CASSPWPREDYGYTF.

The V and J genes are TRBV27 and TRBJ2-1, with TRBD2 matching over 8 bases. Germline V gene sequence: CDR1 MNHEY, CDR2 SMNVEV (reference sequence). This CDR3 has 15 amino acids. V trimming: 3 bases; J trimming: 4 bases; junction bases outside the gene matches: 5. The CDR3 nucleotides read TGTGCCAGCAGTTTGAGCGGGGGAGTTTACAATGAGCAGTTCTTC. This codes for CASSLSGGVYNEQFF.

V is TRBV7-6 and J is TRBJ1-4; TRBD1 aligns across 12 bases. The ends lost 5 bases at V and 2 bases at J; junction bases unmatched: 3. Germline V gives CDR1 SGHVS, CDR2 FNYEAQ. This CDR3 contains 16 residues. The CDR3 nucleotides are TGTGCCAGCAGCCCGGGACAGGGGGCCACTAATGAAAAACTGTTTTTT. Protein: CASSPGQGATNEKLFF.

The genes are TRBV4-3 and TRBJ2-2; D possibly corresponds to TRBD2 (6 bases). This CDR3 region has 16 residues. The V gene lost 0 bases and the J gene lost 0 bases, with 8 bases spanning the gap. The V gene's germline CDR1 is LGHNA and CDR2 YSLEER. The chain's CDR3 is CASSQDIAANTGELFF. The CDR3 coding sequence is TGCGCCAGCAGCCAAGATATAGCGGCGAACACCGGGGAGCTGTTTTTT.

This clone has a single count. The chain has TRBV9 and TRBJ2-4; no firm D call. V lost 5 bases and J 3 bases, leaving 18 bases between the germline ends. Germline-derived CDR1 and CDR2 are SGDLS and YYNGEE. CDR3 length equals 16 residues. The CDR3 region is CASSPSSVGGKNIQYF. The CDR3 nucleotides read TGTGCCAGCAGTCCCTCCTCGGTCGGTGGCAAAAACATTCAGTACTTC.

The J gene is TRBJ2-7, the V gene TRBV9; 12 bases align to TRBD2. V was pared by 3 bases and J by 5 bases, with 9 bases of the junction left unmatched. This CDR3 contains 16 residues. Germline assignment: CDR1 SGDLS and CDR2 YYNGEE. CDR3 DNA sequence: TGTGCCAGCAGCGGAAATCGACTAGCGGGAGAACACGAGCAGTACGTC. As protein: CASSGNRLAGEHEQYV.

The rearrangement uses TRBV6-5 and TRBJ1-2; D is undetermined. Germline V gene data show CDR1 as MNHEY and CDR2 as SVGAGI. Deletions cut 6 bases from V and 1 base from J, with 9 bases between. CDR3 length equals 13 residues. The CDR3 coding sequence is TGTGCCAGCAGACCAGAGGGTAACTATGGCTACACCTTC. Its protein product is CASRPEGNYGYTF.

The CDR3: CASSLRDRQSQYF. CDR3 DNA: TGTGCCAGCAGCTTGAGGGACAGGCAGTCCCAGTACTTC. This chain connects TRBV5-6 to TRBJ2-5, with 8 bases that match TRBD1. This CDR3 has 13 amino acids. Germline V lookup: CDR1 SGHDT, CDR2 YYEEEE. J was trimmed by 9 bases and V by 1 base; bases with no gene match: 5.

The chain employs TRBV7-6 and TRBJ2-1; D may be TRBD2 (6 bases). Germline V gene sequence: CDR1 SGHVS, CDR2 FNYEAQ. The CDR3 spans 17 residues. Trimming pared 2 bases from V and 0 bases from J, leaving 14 bases between. The CDR3 bases are TGTGCCAGCAGCTTATGGATAGCGGAAAGCTCCTACAATGAGCAGTTCTTC. Translation: CASSLWIAESSYNEQFF.

V and J are TRBV11-3 and TRBJ2-5; maybe TRBD2 (5 bases). Between the trimmed V and J ends, which lost 1 base and 0 bases, there was a span of 21 bases. CDR1 is SGHNT, CDR2 YENEEA, per germline. This CDR3 region has 19 residues. The CDR3 region has the DNA TGTGCCAGCAGCTTAGCGCTGAGGTTCGGTCTAGCAGACCAAGAGACCCAGTACTTC. Its protein product is CASSLALRFGLADQETQYF.

The chain uses TRBV12-5 and TRBJ1-2; TRBD1 matches 10 bases. The CDR3 totals 15 residues. Looked up from germline, CDR1 is LGHNT and CDR2 is FRNRAP. V was pared by 5 bases and J by 3 bases, with 6 bases of the junction left unmatched. The CDR3 region is CASGLDRGRDYGYTF. The CDR3 coding sequence is TGTGCTAGTGGTCTAGACAGGGGGCGCGACTATGGCTACACCTTC.

The V gene is TRBV4-2, the J gene TRBJ2-1; 11 positions agree with TRBD2. CDR1 is LGHNA and CDR2 is YNFKEQ in the germline V gene. J gave up 7 bases and V 1 base, and 9 bases lay outside the gene matches. The CDR3 consists of 17 residues. CDR3 region: CASSQGLAGLMGNEQFF. CDR3 in DNA: TGTGCCAGCAGCCAAGGACTAGCGGGGTTAATGGGGAATGAGCAGTTCTTC.

The rearrangement uses TRBV19 and TRBJ2-2; D perhaps matches TRBD1 (5 bases). Germline CDR1 and CDR2: LNHDA and SQIVND (reference sequence). This CDR3 comprises 14 residues. With 4 bases removed from V and 3 bases from J, the gap between germline ends came to 9 bases. Written as DNA, the CDR3 is TGTGCCAGTAGTACAGGGAAGGACACCGGGGAGCTGTTTTTT. Encoded protein: CASSTGKDTGELFF.

The V and J genes are TRBV19 and TRBJ1-1, with D possibly being TRBD1 (5 bases). Germline-derived CDR1 and CDR2 are LNHDA and SQIVND (reference sequence). The CDR3 consists of 13 residues. Trimming removed 6 bases from V and 6 bases from J, with 14 bases in between. As DNA, the CDR3 is TGTGCCAGTAGCCACGACAGTGGGGCTGAAGCTTTCTTT. It yields the protein CASSHDSGAEAFF. Full variable domain (remainder filled in from reference TRBV19 and TRBJ1-1): DGGITQSPKYLFRKEGQNVTLSCEQNLNHDAMYWYRQDPGQGLRLIYYSQIVNDFQKGDIAEGYSVSREKKESFPLTVTSAQKNPTAFYLCASSHDSGAEAFFGQGTRLTVV.

This chain links TRBV7-9 with TRBJ2-1; no clear D gene. There are 15 residues in the CDR3. Germline V gene lookup returns CDR1 SEHNR and CDR2 FQNEAQ (reference sequence). V was clipped by 2 bases and J by 4 bases, with 12 bases between them. CDR3 in DNA: TGTGCCAGCAGCTTACTGGGCTCAGTTTACAATGAGCAGTTCTTC. Amino acid sequence: CASSLLGSVYNEQFF. Full variable domain (missing parts from reference TRBV7-9 and TRBJ2-1): DTGVSQNPRHKITKRGQNVTFRCDPISEHNRLYWYRQTLGQGPEFLTYFQNEAQLEKSRLLSDRFSAERPKGSFSTLEIQRTEQGDSAMYLCASSLLGSVYNEQFFGPGTRLTVL.

V usage is TRBV6-1 and J usage is TRBJ2-7; 8 bases line up with TRBD2. The germline CDR1 and CDR2 sequences are MNHNS and SASEGT. V shed 4 bases and J 4 bases; nucleotides not matched to a gene: 9. This CDR3 comprises 15 residues. CDR3: CASSVPGLERYEQYV. CDR3 nucleotides: TGTGCCAGCAGTGTCCCGGGACTAGAGAGGTACGAGCAGTACGTC.

The genes are TRBV29-1 and TRBJ2-7; 7 bases are a match to TRBD1. This CDR3 is built from 12 residues. The germline CDR1 and CDR2 sequences are SQVTM and ANQGSEA. V shed 7 bases and J 1 base; nucleotides not matched to a gene: 4. CDR3 sequence: CSAMGQSYEQYV. The CDR3 coding sequence is TGCAGCGCCATGGGACAGTCCTACGAGCAGTACGTC.

The chain recombines TRBV30 with TRBJ1-2; TRBD1 might be the D (6 bases). CDR1 and CDR2 from the germline V gene are GTSNPN and SVGIG (reference sequence). CDR3 length: 18 residues. The V gene lost 3 bases and the J gene lost 4 bases, with 27 bases spanning the gap. The CDR3 nucleotides read TGTGCCTGGAGCAGAACCATGTTGTTGGGGGCGCGGAGCTATGGCTACACCTTC. It translates to CAWSRTMLLGARSYGYTF.

This clone was seen a single time. The rearrangement links TRBV7-2 to TRBJ1-3, with 7 bases matching TRBD1. The V and J ends lost 5 bases and 0 bases, in that order; junction bases with no gene match: 10. This CDR3 comprises 17 residues. Germline CDR1 SGHTA, CDR2 FQGNSA. The CDR3 sequence: CASSEQTGPDSGNTIYF. The CDR3 DNA follows: TGTGCCAGCAGCGAACAGACAGGGCCAGACTCTGGAAACACCATATATTTT.

The chain combines TRBV11-2 with TRBJ2-2; unclear D gene. The CDR3 contains 15 residues. V lost 2 bases, J lost 4 bases, and 11 bases lay in between. Germline CDR1 reads SGHAT; CDR2 reads FQNNGV. The CDR3 DNA follows: TGTGCCAGCAGCTTATATCGGTGGTCCACCGGGGAGCTGTTTTTT. Protein sequence: CASSLYRWSTGELFF.

The chain links TRBV11-2 to TRBJ2-7; D remains unclear. Germline CDR1 and CDR2: SGHAT and FQNNGV. V was shortened by 4 bases and J by 1 base, with 11 bases between the two germline ends. The CDR3 totals 14 residues. CDR3 protein: CASSSLTRSYEQYF. CDR3 in DNA: TGTGCCAGCAGCTCACTGACAAGGTCCTACGAGCAGTACTTC.

The genes are TRBV9 and TRBJ2-2; 9 nucleotides line up with TRBD1. V lost 5 bases to trimming and J lost 3 bases; unmatched junction nucleotides: 8. Germline CDR1 SGDLS, CDR2 YYNGEE. The CDR3 runs to 16 residues. CDR3: CASSPSDRGDTGELFF. CDR3 coding DNA: TGTGCCAGCAGTCCATCCGACAGGGGGGACACCGGGGAGCTGTTTTTT.

The CDR3, as DNA: TGCAGCGTTGACGAAGGGACAGGGGTTGATGGCTACACCTTC. Residues: CSVDEGTGVDGYTF. The rearrangement uses TRBV29-1 and TRBJ1-2; 10 bases agree with TRBD1. The CDR3 has 14 residues. Looked up from germline, CDR1 is SQVTM and CDR2 is ANQGSEA. Losses at the gene ends were 3 bases for V and 6 bases for J; bases not matched to a gene: 7.

The chain combines TRBV19 with TRBJ2-5; D possibly corresponds to TRBD2 (5 bases). CDR1 LNHDA and CDR2 SQIVND come from the germline V gene (reference sequence). V lost 2 bases and J lost 5, with 9 bases in between. The CDR3 spans 13 residues. The chain's CDR3 is CASSILAGETQYF. The CDR3 DNA sequence: TGTGCCAGTAGTATACTAGCCGGCGAGACCCAGTACTTC.

This clone has just one count. This sequence joins TRBV29-1 and TRBJ2-5; D uncertain. Between the trimmed V and J ends, which lost 4 bases and 1 base, there was a span of 7 bases. Germline lookup yields CDR1 SQVTM and CDR2 ANQGSEA. The CDR3 totals 12 residues. CDR3 sequence: CSVGQIQETQYF. CDR3 coding DNA: TGCAGCGTTGGTCAGATCCAAGAGACCCAGTACTTC.

The chain employs TRBV19 and TRBJ1-2, with TRBD1 identical over 9 bases. Looked up from germline, CDR1 is LNHDA and CDR2 is SQIVND (reference sequence). The ends lost 7 bases at V and 5 bases at J; junction bases unmatched: 11. There are 15 residues in the CDR3. The CDR3 DNA is TGTGCCAGTACCCACCCCGGGACAGGGAAATATGGCTACACCTTC. It is translated as CASTHPGTGKYGYTF.

The chain has TRBV29-1 and TRBJ1-2, with D tentatively TRBD1 (6 bases). CDR1 SQVTM and CDR2 ANQGSEA come from the germline V gene. This CDR3 comprises 13 residues. V was cut by 7 bases and J by 9 bases, with 21 bases left in between. CDR3 region: CSAGIGGEGSYTF. CDR3 coding DNA: TGCAGCGCCGGAATAGGGGGGGAGGGAAGCTACACCTTC.

The table lists this clone with a count of one. The V gene is TRBV19, the J gene TRBJ2-4; 13 positions match TRBD2. CDR1 is LNHDA, CDR2 SQIVND, per germline (reference sequence). V lost 5 bases and J lost 1; bases outside the gene matches: 2. This CDR3 contains 16 residues. The DNA for the CDR3 is TGTGCCAGTAGTGTGACTAGCGGGGGGGCCAAAAACATTCAGTACTTC. This sequence encodes CASSVTSGGAKNIQYF.

This sequence joins TRBV27 and TRBJ1-2; the match to TRBD1 covers 7 bases. This CDR3 comprises 12 residues. Trimming cost V 6 bases and J 6 bases; bases outside gene matches: 4. Germline CDR1 reads MNHEY; CDR2 reads SMNVEV (reference sequence). CDR3 sequence: CASSLTGHGYTF. In DNA, the CDR3 is TGTGCCAGCAGCCTGACAGGGCATGGCTACACCTTC.

The chain recombines TRBV30 with TRBJ2-1; D may be TRBD2 (5 bases). V shed 7 bases and J shed 10 bases, with 17 bases lying between them. This CDR3 has 12 amino acids. Germline CDR1 GTSNPN, CDR2 SVGIG (reference sequence). This CDR3 reads CASSAIRGEQFF. The CDR3 bases are TGTGCCTCAAGCGCCATTCGCGGGGAGCAGTTCTTC.

This chain connects TRBV2 to TRBJ2-3; D is uncertain. V gave up 4 bases and J gave up 2 bases, with 13 bases separating them. The CDR3 is made up of 15 amino acids. Per the germline V gene, CDR1 is SNHLY and CDR2 is FYNNEI. The CDR3 here is CASSGQSAITDTQYF. The CDR3 coding sequence is TGTGCCAGCAGTGGCCAGTCCGCCATCACAGATACGCAGTATTTT.